Presented here are 4 T cell receptor beta chains from one specimen sequenced in a study of breast tumors, draining lymph nodes, adjacent tissues. TCRdb recomputed calls from the multiplex PCR reads with MiXCR, one row per CDR3 protein. The data contain 83,000 or so distinct CDR3 sequences, about 21% of them singletons. Axillary draining lymph nodes of breast cancer patients supplied the node samples. Sample: axillary lymph node tissue. All receptors come from a female donor with breast cancer. Some clones in this sample may be carry-over from other donors' samples.

This clonotype was seen at least ten times. CDR3 nucleotide sequence: TGCGCCAGCAGCACACAGGGGGGCTACGAGCAGTACTTC. This encodes CASSTQGGYEQYF. The rearrangement joins TRBV5-1 to TRBJ2-7; 8 bases agree with TRBD1. V trimming: 4 bases; J trimming: 3 bases; junction bases outside the gene matches: 3. The CDR3 runs to 13 residues. Germline assignment: CDR1 SGHRS and CDR2 YFSETQ.

Many counts were recorded for this clonotype. This chain connects TRBV5-5 to TRBJ2-3; either TRBD1 or TRBD2 may fit D (6 bases each). V was cut by 4 bases and J by 2 bases, with 11 bases left in between. CDR3 length equals 14 residues. The germline CDR1 and CDR2 sequences are SGHKS and YYEKEE (reference sequence). CDR3 sequence (DNA): TGTGCCAGCAGCGGGGGGCCCCCCACAGATACGCAGTATTTT. Residues: CASSGGPPTDTQYF.

This clonotype appeared many times. V and J are TRBV10-3 and TRBJ2-7; 7 bases line up with TRBD1. Germline V CDR1 and CDR2: ENHRY, SYGVKD. The trim removed 4 bases at V and 3 bases at J, leaving 6 bases unmatched. This CDR3 contains 14 residues. The CDR3 DNA follows: TGTGCCATCAGTGCAGGGGGAGTGGGCTACGAGCAGTACTTC. Amino acid sequence: CAISAGGVGYEQYF.

This clonotype was picked up many times. The chain employs TRBV29-1 and TRBJ1-3; tentatively, D is TRBD1 (5 bases). Trimming removed 3 bases at V and 4 bases at J, with 7 bases between. This CDR3 comprises 12 residues. From germline, CDR1 is SQVTM and CDR2 ANQGSEA. CDR3 DNA sequence: TGCAGCGTTGACCAGGGCGGAAACACCATATATTTT. Protein product: CSVDQGGNTIYF.